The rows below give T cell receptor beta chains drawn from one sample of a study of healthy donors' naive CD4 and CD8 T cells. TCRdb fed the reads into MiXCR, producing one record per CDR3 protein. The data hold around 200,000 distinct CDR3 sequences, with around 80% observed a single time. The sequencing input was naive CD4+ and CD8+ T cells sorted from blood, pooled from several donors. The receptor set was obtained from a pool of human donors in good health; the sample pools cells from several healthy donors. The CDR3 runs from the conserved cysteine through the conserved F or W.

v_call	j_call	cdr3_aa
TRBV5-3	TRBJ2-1	CARSLGGFPSHDNEQFF
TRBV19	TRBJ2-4	CASSMASTAKNIQYF
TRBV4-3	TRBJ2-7	CASSQDSGLPYEQYF
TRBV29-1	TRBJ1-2	CSAETGIVYGYTF
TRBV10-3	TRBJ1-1	CAVQGSGTEAFF
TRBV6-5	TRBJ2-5	CASSRTVEETQYF
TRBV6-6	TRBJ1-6	CASSPDMNSPLHF
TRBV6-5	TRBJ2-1	CASSYSISRDFHNEQFF
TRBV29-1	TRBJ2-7	CSVLTYEQYF
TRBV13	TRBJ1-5	CASSPGGGGTQHF
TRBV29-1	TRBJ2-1	CSVTGYYNEQFF
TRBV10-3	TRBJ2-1	CAISTQLWEQFF
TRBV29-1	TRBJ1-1	CSFCRTNTEAFF
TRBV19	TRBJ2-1	CASSMPGLAGGEQFF
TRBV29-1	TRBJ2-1	CSHTGLAGGGQFF
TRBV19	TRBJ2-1	CASSIKTSGDNEQFF
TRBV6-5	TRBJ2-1	CASSSFGDPRWNEQFF
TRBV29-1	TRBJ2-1	CSAHIAGTANEQFF
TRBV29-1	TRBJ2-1	CSALGDRYNEQFF
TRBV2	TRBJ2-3	CASSEVPSGNLDTQYF
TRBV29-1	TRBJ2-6	CSALAGVLGANVLTF
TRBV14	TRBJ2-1	CASSQDAGRFPYNEQFF
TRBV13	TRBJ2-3	CASSLGRSSTDTQYF
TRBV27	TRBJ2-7	CASSLSGVGYEQYF
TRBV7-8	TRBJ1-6	CATTWRGDSPLHF
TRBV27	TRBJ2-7	CASSGSSYEQYF
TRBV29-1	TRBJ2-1	CSVATNEQFF
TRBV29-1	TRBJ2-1	CSVESWRYNEQFF
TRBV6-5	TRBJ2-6	CASSYSDLTGANVLTF
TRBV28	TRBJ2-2	CASSSLGRRVTGELFF
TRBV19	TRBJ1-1	CASTPWGALRGNTEAFF
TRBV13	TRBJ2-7	CASSEATSYEQYF
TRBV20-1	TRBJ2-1	CSARDLGLAGSYNEQFF
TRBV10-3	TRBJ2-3	CAVLARTGSTDTQYF
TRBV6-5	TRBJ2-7	CASSPPGEGLTYEQYF
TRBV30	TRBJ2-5	CAWASWGETQYF
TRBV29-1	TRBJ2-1	CSYRDHNEQFF
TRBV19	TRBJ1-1	CASSIGHLGFF
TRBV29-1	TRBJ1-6	CSVSTDGNSPLHF
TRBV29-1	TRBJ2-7	CSVEDRGEGYEQYF
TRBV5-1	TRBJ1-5	CASRGQLNQPQHF
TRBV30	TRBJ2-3	CALTYLPDTQYF
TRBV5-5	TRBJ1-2	CASSRDHNYGYTF